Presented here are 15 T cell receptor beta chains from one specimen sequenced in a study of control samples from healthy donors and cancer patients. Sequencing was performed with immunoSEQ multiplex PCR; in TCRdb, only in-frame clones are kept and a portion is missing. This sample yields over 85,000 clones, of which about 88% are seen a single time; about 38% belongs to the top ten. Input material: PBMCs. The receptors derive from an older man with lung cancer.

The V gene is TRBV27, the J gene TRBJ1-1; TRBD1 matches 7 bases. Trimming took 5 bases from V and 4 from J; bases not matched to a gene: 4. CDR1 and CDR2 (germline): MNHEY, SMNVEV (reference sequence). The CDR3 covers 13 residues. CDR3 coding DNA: TGTGCCAGCAGTCCACAGGGGAGCACTGAAGCTTTCTTT. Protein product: CASSPQGSTEAFF.

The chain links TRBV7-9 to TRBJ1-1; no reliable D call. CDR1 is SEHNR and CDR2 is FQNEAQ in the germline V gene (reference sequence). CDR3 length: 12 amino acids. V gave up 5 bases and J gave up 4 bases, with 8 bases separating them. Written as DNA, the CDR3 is TGTGCCAGCAGCCCGGACGGCACTGAAGCTTTCTTT. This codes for CASSPDGTEAFF.

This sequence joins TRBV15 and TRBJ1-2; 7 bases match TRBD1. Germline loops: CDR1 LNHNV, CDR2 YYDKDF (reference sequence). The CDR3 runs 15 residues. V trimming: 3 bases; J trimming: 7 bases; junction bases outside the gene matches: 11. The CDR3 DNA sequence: TGTGCCACCAGCAGGGTGACAGGGAAAAATAGTGGCTACACCTTC. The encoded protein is CATSRVTGKNSGYTF.

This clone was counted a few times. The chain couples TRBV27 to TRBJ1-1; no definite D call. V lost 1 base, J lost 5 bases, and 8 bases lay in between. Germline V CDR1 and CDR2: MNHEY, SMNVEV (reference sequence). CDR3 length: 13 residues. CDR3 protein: CASSLWSQTEAFF. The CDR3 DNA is TGTGCCAGCAGTTTATGGAGTCAGACTGAAGCTTTCTTT.

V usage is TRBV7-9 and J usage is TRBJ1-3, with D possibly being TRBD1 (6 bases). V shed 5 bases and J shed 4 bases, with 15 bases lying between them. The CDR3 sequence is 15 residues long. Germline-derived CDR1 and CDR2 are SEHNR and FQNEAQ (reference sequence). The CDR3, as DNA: TGTGCCAGCAGCGAACGGGACACCCGCGGAAACACCATATATTTT. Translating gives CASSERDTRGNTIYF.

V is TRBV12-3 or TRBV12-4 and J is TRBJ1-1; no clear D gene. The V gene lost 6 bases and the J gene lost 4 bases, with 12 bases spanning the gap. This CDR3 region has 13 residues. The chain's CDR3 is CASRMGEGTEAFF. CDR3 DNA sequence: TGTGCCAGCAGAATGGGTGAGGGCACTGAAGCTTTCTTT.

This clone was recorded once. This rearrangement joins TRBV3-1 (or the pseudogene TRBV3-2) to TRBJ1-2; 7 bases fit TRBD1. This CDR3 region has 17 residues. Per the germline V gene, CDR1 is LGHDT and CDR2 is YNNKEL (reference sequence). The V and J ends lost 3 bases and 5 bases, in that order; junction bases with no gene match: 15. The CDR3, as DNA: TGTGCCAGCAGCCATACAGGCCTTCGGACAGGAAAATATGGCTACACCTTC. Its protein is CASSHTGLRTGKYGYTF.

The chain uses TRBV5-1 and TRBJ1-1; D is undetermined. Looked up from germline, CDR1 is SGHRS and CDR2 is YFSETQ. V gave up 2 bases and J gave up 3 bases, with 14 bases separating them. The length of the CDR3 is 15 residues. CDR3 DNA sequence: TGCGCCAGCAGCTTCACTATGGAATGGGACACTGAAGCTTTCTTT. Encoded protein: CASSFTMEWDTEAFF.

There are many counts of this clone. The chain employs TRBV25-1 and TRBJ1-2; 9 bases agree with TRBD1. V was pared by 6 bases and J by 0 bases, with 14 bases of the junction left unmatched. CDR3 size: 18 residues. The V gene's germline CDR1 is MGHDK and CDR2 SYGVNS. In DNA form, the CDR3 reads TGTGCCAGCAGGGATCCTAGACACAGGGGGCTAACTAACTATGGCTACACCTTC. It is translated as CASRDPRHRGLTNYGYTF.

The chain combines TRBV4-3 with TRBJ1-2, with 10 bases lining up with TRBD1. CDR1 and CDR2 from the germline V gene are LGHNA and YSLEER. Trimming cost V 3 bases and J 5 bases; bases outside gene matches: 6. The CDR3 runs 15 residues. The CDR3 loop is CASSHGTGALYGYTF. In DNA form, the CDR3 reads TGCGCCAGCAGCCACGGGACAGGGGCGCTATATGGCTACACCTTC.

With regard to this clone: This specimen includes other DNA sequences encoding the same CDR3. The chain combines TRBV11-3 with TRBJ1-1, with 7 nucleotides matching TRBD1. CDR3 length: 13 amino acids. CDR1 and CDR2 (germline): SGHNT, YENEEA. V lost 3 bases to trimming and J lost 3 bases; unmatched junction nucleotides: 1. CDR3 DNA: TGTGCCAGCAGCTTGACAGGGTACACTGAAGCTTTCTTT. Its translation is CASSLTGYTEAFF.

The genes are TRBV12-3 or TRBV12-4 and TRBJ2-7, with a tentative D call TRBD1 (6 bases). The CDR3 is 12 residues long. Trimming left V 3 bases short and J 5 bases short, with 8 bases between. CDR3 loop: CASSLRQDEQYF. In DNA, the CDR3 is TGTGCCAGCAGTTTGAGACAGGACGAGCAGTACTTC.

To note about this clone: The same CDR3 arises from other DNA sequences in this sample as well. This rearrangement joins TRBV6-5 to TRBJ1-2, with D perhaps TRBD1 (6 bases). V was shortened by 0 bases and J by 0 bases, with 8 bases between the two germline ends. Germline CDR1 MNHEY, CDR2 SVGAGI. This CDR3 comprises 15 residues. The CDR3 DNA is TGTGCCAGCAGTTACTCGGGGGCCGCTAACTATGGCTACACCTTC. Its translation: CASSYSGAANYGYTF.

The CDR3 DNA is TGTGCCAGCAGCCTCCGAAGGGATTCACCCCTCCACTTT. The encoded protein is CASSLRRDSPLHF. V is TRBV5-6 and J is TRBJ1-6, with no clear D. V dropped 4 bases and J dropped 8 bases, with 10 bases sitting between them. The CDR3 is 13 amino acids. CDR1 and CDR2 (germline): SGHDT, YYEEEE.

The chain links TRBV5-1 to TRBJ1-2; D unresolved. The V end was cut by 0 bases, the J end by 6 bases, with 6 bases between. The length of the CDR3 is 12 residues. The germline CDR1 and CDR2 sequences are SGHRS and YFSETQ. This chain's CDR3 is CASSLDWDGYTF. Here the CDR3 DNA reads TGCGCCAGCAGCTTGGATTGGGATGGCTACACCTTC. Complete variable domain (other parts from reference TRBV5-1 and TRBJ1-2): KAGVTQTPRYLIKTRGQQVTLSCSPISGHRSVSWYQQTPGQGLQFLFEYFSETQRNKGNFPGRFSGRQFSNSRSEMNVSTLELGDSALYLCASSLDWDGYTFGSGTRLTVV.